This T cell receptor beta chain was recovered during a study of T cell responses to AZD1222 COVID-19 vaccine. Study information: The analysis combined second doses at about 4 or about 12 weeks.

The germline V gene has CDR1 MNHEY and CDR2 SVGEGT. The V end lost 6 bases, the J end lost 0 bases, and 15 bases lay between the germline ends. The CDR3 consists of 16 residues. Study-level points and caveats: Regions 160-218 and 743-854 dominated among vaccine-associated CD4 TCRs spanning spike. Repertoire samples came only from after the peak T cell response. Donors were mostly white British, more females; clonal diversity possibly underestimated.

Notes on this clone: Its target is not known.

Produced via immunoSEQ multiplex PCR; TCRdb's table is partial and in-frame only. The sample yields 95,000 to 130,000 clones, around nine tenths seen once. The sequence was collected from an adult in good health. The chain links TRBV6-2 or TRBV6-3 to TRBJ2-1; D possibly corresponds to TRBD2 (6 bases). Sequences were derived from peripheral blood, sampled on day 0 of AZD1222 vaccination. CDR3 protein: CASSPGRESSYNEQFF. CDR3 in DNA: TGTGCCAGCAGCCCTGGACGGGAGAGCTCCTACAATGAGCAGTTCTTC.